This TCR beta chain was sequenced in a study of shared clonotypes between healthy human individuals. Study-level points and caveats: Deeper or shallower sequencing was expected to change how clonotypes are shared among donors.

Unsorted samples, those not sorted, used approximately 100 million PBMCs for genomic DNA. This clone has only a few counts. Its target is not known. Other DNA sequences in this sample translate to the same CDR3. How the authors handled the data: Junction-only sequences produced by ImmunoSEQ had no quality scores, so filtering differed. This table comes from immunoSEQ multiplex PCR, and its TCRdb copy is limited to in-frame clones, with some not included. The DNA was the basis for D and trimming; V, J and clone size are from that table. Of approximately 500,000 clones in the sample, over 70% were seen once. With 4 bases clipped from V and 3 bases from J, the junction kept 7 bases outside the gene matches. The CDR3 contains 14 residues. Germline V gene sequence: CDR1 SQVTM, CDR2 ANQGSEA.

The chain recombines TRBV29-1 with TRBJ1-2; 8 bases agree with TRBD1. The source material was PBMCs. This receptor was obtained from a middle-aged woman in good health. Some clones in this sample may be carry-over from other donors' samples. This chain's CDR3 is CSVGHPGQDYGYTF. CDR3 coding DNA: TGCAGCGTTGGTCACCCGGGACAGGACTATGGCTACACCTTC.